The text below deals with one T cell receptor beta chain. What it recognizes is unknown. One entry per CDR3 protein results from TCRdb running MiXCR on the reads. The table has around 300,000 distinct CDR3 sequences, roughly 9.5% seen once; the top ten hold about 4.5%. The sample belongs to a study of T cell repertoires in cytomegalovirus infection. Study summary: Through public TCR beta signatures, both CMV infection and matching HLA type were indicated. General observations from the study: CMV carriers having the relevant HLA were flagged by cumulative public TCR beta family frequency. Dominant in the ex vivo response were TCR beta clonotypes restricted by HLA-C and specific for CMV.

The CDR3 consists of 12 residues. V was trimmed by 5 bases and J by 6 bases, leaving 8 bases between them. Per germline, CDR1 MNHEY and CDR2 SMNVEV (reference sequence). The sequencing input was PBMCs. The chain carries TRBV27 and TRBJ2-1, with a tentative D call TRBD1 (6 bases). This sequence was found in a human donor in good health (CMV status not recorded). Some clones in this sample may be carry-over from other donors' samples. The CDR3 region is CASSQGLNEQFF. The CDR3 region has the DNA TGTGCCAGCAGTCAGGGGCTCAATGAGCAGTTCTTC.